Following are 25 T cell receptor beta chains from one sample sequenced in a study of blood T cell repertoires in COVID-19. Profiled with immunoSEQ multiplex PCR; TCRdb holds only in-frame clones, not every one. The repertoire holds 60,000 to 85,000 clones, 80% to 90% seen once, with approximately 5% in the top ten. Specimen: peripheral blood. The receptors come from a woman in her forties or fifties with active COVID-19.

V and J are TRBV6-5 and TRBJ1-1; 8 nucleotides align to TRBD1. CDR1 and CDR2 from the germline V gene are MNHEY and SVGAGI. The ends lost 4 bases at V and 5 bases at J; junction bases unmatched: 9. This CDR3 is 15 amino acids long. The CDR3 region has the DNA TGTGCCAGCAGTTTCCAGGACAGGGCCAGGACTGAAGCTTTCTTT. Its protein is CASSFQDRARTEAFF.

This clone was seen a single time. The V and J genes are TRBV19 and TRBJ1-5, with 8 positions matching TRBD1. CDR1 and CDR2 from the germline V gene are LNHDA and SQIVND (reference sequence). The CDR3 is 15 amino acids. The V and J ends lost 3 bases and 2 bases, in that order; junction bases with no gene match: 3. CDR3 region: CASSIWGQGNQPQHF. The DNA for the CDR3 is TGTGCCAGTAGTATTTGGGGACAGGGCAATCAGCCCCAGCATTTT.

The chain carries TRBV19 and TRBJ2-1; 16 bases are a match to TRBD2. The V gene end was trimmed by 7 bases and the J gene end by 8 bases; junction bases not matched to a gene: 8. The germline V gene encodes CDR1 LNHDA and CDR2 SQIVND (reference sequence). This CDR3 has 16 amino acids. Here the CDR3 reads CASTPGTSGRADEQFF. Here the CDR3 DNA reads TGTGCCAGTACCCCCGGGACTAGCGGGAGGGCAGATGAGCAGTTCTTC.

This clone appeared once. The rearrangement joins TRBV15 to TRBJ1-2; no clear D. The CDR3 runs 13 residues. The V end lost 3 bases, the J end lost 10 bases, and 15 bases lay between the germline ends. CDR1 LNHNV and CDR2 YYDKDF come from the germline V gene (reference sequence). The CDR3: CATSSYTYQDYTF. In DNA form, the CDR3 reads TGTGCCACCAGCAGTTATACATATCAGGACTACACCTTC.

The rearrangement links TRBV5-1 to TRBJ1-2, with 7 bases identical to TRBD1. After removal of 1 base from V and 3 bases from J, the junction contained 3 bases not matched to a gene. Germline V lookup: CDR1 SGHRS, CDR2 YFSETQ. This CDR3 spans 14 amino acids. CDR3 protein: CASSLQGDHYGYTF. In DNA form, the CDR3 reads TGCGCCAGCAGCTTGCAGGGGGACCACTATGGCTACACCTTC.

This clone turned up a few times. The V and J genes are TRBV2 and TRBJ1-1; D is perhaps TRBD1 (5 bases). The germline V gene has CDR1 SNHLY and CDR2 FYNNEI. V was trimmed by 4 bases and J by 0 bases, leaving 6 bases between them. The CDR3 length is 13 residues. The DNA for the CDR3 is TGTGCCAGCAGTGCAGGGTTGAACACTGAAGCTTTCTTT. This gives the protein CASSAGLNTEAFF. Supplemented by reference TRBV2 and TRBJ1-1, the full variable domain reads EPEVTQTPSHQVTQMGQEVILRCVPISNHLYFYWYRQILGQKVEFLVSFYNNEISEKSEIFDDQFSVERPDGSNFTLKIRSTKLEDSAMYFCASSAGLNTEAFFGQGTRLTVV.

The chain couples TRBV7-6 to TRBJ2-7, with TRBD2 matching over 9 bases. CDR3 length: 15 residues. V lost 7 bases to trimming and J lost 6 bases; unmatched junction nucleotides: 13. Per germline, CDR1 SGHVS and CDR2 FNYEAQ. CDR3 loop: CASTLGAGGPPEQYF. In DNA form, the CDR3 reads TGTGCCAGCACCCTCGGGGCGGGAGGGCCTCCCGAGCAGTACTTC.

V is TRBV7-6 and J is TRBJ2-7, with D possibly being TRBD2 (7 bases). The germline CDR1 and CDR2 sequences are SGHVS and FNYEAQ. CDR3 length: 16 residues. Trimming took 1 base from V and 0 from J, leaving 13 bases between them. CDR3: CASSLGGGTSSYEQYF. CDR3 bases: TGTGCCAGCAGCTTAGGGGGGGGCACAAGCTCCTACGAGCAGTACTTC.

This chain links TRBV19 with TRBJ2-7; 10 bases map to TRBD2. In germline, CDR1 is LNHDA, CDR2 SQIVND (reference sequence). The CDR3 is 16 amino acids. V lost 5 bases to trimming and J lost 5 bases; unmatched junction nucleotides: 12. The CDR3 DNA follows: TGTGCCAGTAGTCTCACACCGCGGACTAGCGGAAACGAGCAGTACTTC. It encodes CASSLTPRTSGNEQYF.

The chain uses TRBV2 and TRBJ2-7; perhaps TRBD2 as D (6 bases). With 0 bases removed from V and 9 bases from J, the gap between germline ends came to 15 bases. Germline V gives CDR1 SNHLY, CDR2 FYNNEI. The length of the CDR3 is 14 residues. The CDR3 reads CASSEAASVLGQYF. The CDR3 DNA reads as TGTGCCAGCAGTGAAGCGGCTAGCGTACTTGGGCAGTACTTC. Supplemented by reference TRBV2 and TRBJ2-7, the full variable domain reads EPEVTQTPSHQVTQMGQEVILRCVPISNHLYFYWYRQILGQKVEFLVSFYNNEISEKSEIFDDQFSVERPDGSNFTLKIRSTKLEDSAMYFCASSEAASVLGQYFGPGTRLTVT.

V and J are TRBV23-1 and TRBJ2-3; D is perhaps TRBD1 (5 bases). TRBV23-1 is assigned to the ORF class and has an uncertain function. CDR3 length equals 13 residues. V was trimmed by 6 bases and J by 2 bases, leaving 9 bases between them. CDR3 region: CASRDNITDTQYF. The CDR3 bases are TGCGCCAGCAGGGACAACATCACAGATACGCAGTATTTT.

This clone was counted once. V gene TRBV11-3 combines with J gene TRBJ2-3; tentative D call: TRBD2 (6 bases). Germline loops: CDR1 SGHNT, CDR2 YENEEA. The CDR3 length is 12 residues. Trimming removed 9 bases at V and 6 bases at J, with 13 bases between. CDR3 nucleotide sequence: TGTGCCAGGAGGAGGGCTAGGGATACGCAGTATTTT. Translating gives CARRRARDTQYF. Full variable domain (rest looked up from reference TRBV11-3 and TRBJ2-3): EAGVVQSPRYKIIEKKQPVAFWCNPISGHNTLYWYLQNLGQGPELLIRYENEEAVDDSQLPKDRFSAERLKGVDSTLKIQPAELGDSAVYLCARRRARDTQYFGPGTRLTVL.

The chain couples TRBV4-1 to TRBJ1-2, with 7 nucleotides matching TRBD1. The V gene end was trimmed by 0 bases and the J gene end by 6 bases; junction bases not matched to a gene: 10. Germline V lookup: CDR1 MGHRA, CDR2 YSYEKL. The CDR3 covers 16 residues. CDR3 sequence: CASSQDPTGVKNGYTF. CDR3 nucleotide sequence: TGCGCCAGCAGCCAAGATCCAACAGGGGTAAAGAATGGCTACACCTTC.

The V call is TRBV27, the J call TRBJ1-2, with unresolved D. This CDR3 has 13 residues. V was trimmed by 1 base and J by 8 bases, leaving 11 bases between them. CDR1 and CDR2 from the germline V gene are MNHEY and SMNVEV (reference sequence). DNA for the CDR3: TGTGCCAGCAGTTTATTCCCACGCAGGGGCTACACCTTC. Translation gives CASSLFPRRGYTF.

The chain has TRBV6-4 and TRBJ2-3, with D possibly matching TRBD2 (5 bases). The CDR3 has 15 amino acids. Germline loops: CDR1 MRHNA, CDR2 SNTAGT. With 3 bases removed from V and 2 bases from J, the gap between germline ends came to 12 bases. The CDR3 sequence: CASSESGIPTDTQYF. The CDR3 DNA is TGTGCCAGCAGTGAATCCGGGATCCCCACAGATACGCAGTATTTT.

This chain links TRBV18 with TRBJ1-4; 7 bases map to TRBD1. The germline gives CDR1 KGHSH, CDR2 LQKENI. V was pared by 5 bases and J by 7 bases, with 13 bases of the junction left unmatched. The CDR3 is 16 residues long. The CDR3 here is CASSTQTGTDVEKLFF. CDR3 DNA sequence: TGTGCCAGCTCAACTCAGACCGGGACAGATGTTGAAAAACTGTTTTTT.

This chain uses TRBV5-5 with TRBJ1-1; 7 bases align to TRBD1. Germline V gene data show CDR1 as SGHKS and CDR2 as YYEKEE (reference sequence). The trim removed 1 base at V and 2 bases at J, leaving 11 bases unmatched. The length of the CDR3 is 17 residues. The DNA of the CDR3 is TGTGCCAGCAGCTTGTTCGTGGGACAGATTTCCAACACTGAAGCTTTCTTT. Protein sequence: CASSLFVGQISNTEAFF. Based on the CDR3 plus reference TRBV5-5 and TRBJ1-1, the full variable domain is DAGVTQSPTHLIKTRGQQVTLRCSPISGHKSVSWYQQVLGQGPQFIFQYYEKEERGRGNFPDRFSARQFPNYSSELNVNALLLGDSALYLCASSLFVGQISNTEAFFGQGTRLTVV.

The rearrangement links TRBV28 to TRBJ2-7, with TRBD1 matching 10 bases. V shed 5 bases and J 3 bases; nucleotides not matched to a gene: 10. Per the germline V gene, CDR1 is MDHEN and CDR2 is SYDVKM. There are 16 residues in the CDR3. This CDR3 reads CASSGRRDRGIYEQYF. In DNA, the CDR3 is TGTGCCAGCAGTGGCCGGAGGGACAGGGGTATCTACGAGCAGTACTTC.

The chain combines TRBV5-6 with TRBJ2-2; no reliable D call. Deletions cut 2 bases from V and 5 bases from J, with 4 bases between. Germline CDR1 and CDR2: SGHDT and YYEEEE. The CDR3 is 12 residues long. The chain's CDR3 is CASSFGTGELFF. In DNA form, the CDR3 reads TGTGCCAGCAGCTTCGGGACCGGGGAGCTGTTTTTT.

The chain combines TRBV6-2 or TRBV6-3 with TRBJ2-7; D call uncertain. Germline-derived CDR1 and CDR2 are MNHEY and SVGEGT. This CDR3 has 14 amino acids. The ends were cut back, 6 bases at V and 4 bases at J, with 16 bases in the middle. In DNA, the CDR3 is TGTGCCAGCAGCCCTCTAGGCTCCACATACGAGCAGTACTTC. Translating it yields CASSPLGSTYEQYF.

In nucleotides, the CDR3 is TGTGCCAGCAAACCGGGAGGGGGTTACAATGAGCAGTTCTTC. Its protein product is CASKPGGGYNEQFF. The chain joins TRBV7-3 to TRBJ2-1, with 8 nucleotides matching TRBD2. Germline CDR1 and CDR2: SGHTA and FQGTGA. The CDR3 length is 14 residues. After removal of 7 bases from V and 4 bases from J, the junction contained 6 bases not matched to a gene.

The genes are TRBV6-6 and TRBJ2-7; TRBD2 is a possible D gene (6 bases). The CDR3 contains 14 residues. Deletions cut 7 bases from V and 4 bases from J, with 17 bases between. CDR1 and CDR2 (germline): MNHNY, SVGAGI (reference sequence). CDR3 nucleotide sequence: TGTGCCAGCAAGGTCGGAGCTAGCGAGTACGAGCAGTACTTC. Protein product: CASKVGASEYEQYF.

This clone was observed a single time. The chain has TRBV27 and TRBJ2-5; 9 bases match TRBD2. Germline assignment: CDR1 MNHEY and CDR2 SMNVEV (reference sequence). The V segment lost 2 bases and the J segment 5 bases; nucleotides outside the gene matches: 6. This CDR3 contains 15 residues. The CDR3 region is CASSLLGTSWETQYF. Here the CDR3 DNA reads TGTGCCAGCAGTTTACTAGGGACTAGCTGGGAGACCCAGTACTTC.

This clone was seen just once. The chain uses TRBV18 and TRBJ1-1, with 7 bases lining up with TRBD1. After removal of 8 bases from V and 1 base from J, the junction contained 10 bases not matched to a gene. There are 15 residues in the CDR3. Per the germline V gene, CDR1 is KGHSH and CDR2 is LQKENI. The CDR3, as DNA: TGTGCCAGCCGGCCGAGGGGGCCCACGAACACTGAAGCTTTCTTT. Protein sequence: CASRPRGPTNTEAFF.

The rearrangement links TRBV19 to TRBJ2-7, with 8 bases aligning to TRBD1. Looked up from germline, CDR1 is LNHDA and CDR2 is SQIVND (reference sequence). V lost 5 bases, J lost 2 bases, and 17 bases stayed unmatched. The CDR3 length is 18 residues. The CDR3 is CASSVTALTGGATYEQYF. The CDR3 nucleotides read TGTGCCAGTAGTGTAACCGCCCTAACAGGGGGTGCTACCTACGAGCAGTACTTC.